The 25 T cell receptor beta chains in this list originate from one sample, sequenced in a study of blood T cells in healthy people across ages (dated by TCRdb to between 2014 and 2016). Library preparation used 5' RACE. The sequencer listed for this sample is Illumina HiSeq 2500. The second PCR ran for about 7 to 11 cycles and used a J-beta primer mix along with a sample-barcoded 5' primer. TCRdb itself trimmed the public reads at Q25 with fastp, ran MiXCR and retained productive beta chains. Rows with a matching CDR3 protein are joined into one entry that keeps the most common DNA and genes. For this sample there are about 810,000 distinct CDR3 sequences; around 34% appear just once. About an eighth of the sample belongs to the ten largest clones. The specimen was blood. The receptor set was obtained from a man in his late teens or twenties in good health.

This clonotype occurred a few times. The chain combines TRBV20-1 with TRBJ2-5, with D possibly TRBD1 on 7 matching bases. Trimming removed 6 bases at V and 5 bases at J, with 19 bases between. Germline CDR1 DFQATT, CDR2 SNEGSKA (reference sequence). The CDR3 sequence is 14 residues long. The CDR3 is CSAPRDSGLETQYF. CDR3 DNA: TGCAGTGCACCGCGGGACAGTGGACTGGAGACCCAGTACTTC.

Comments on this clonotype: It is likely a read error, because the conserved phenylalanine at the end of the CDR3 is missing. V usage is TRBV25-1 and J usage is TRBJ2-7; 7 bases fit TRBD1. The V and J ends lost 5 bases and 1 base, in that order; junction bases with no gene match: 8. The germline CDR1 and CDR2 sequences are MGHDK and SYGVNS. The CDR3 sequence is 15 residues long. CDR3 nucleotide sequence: TGTGCCAGCAGTTCGACCGGGACAGTATCCTACGAGCAGTACTTG. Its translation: CASSSTGTVSYEQYL.

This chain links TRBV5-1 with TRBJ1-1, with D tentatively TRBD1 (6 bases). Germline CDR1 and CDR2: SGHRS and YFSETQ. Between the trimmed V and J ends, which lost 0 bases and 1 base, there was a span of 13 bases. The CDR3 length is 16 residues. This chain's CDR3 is CASSLERGQTNTEAFF. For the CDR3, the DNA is TGCGCCAGCAGCTTGGAAAGGGGACAAACGAACACTGAAGCTTTCTTT.

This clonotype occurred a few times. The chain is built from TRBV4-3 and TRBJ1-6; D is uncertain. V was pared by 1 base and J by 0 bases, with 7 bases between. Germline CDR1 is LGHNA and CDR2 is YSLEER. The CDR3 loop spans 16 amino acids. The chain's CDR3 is CASSQAGSSYNSPLHF. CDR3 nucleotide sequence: TGCGCCAGCAGCCAAGCGGGGAGCTCCTATAATTCACCCCTCCACTTT.

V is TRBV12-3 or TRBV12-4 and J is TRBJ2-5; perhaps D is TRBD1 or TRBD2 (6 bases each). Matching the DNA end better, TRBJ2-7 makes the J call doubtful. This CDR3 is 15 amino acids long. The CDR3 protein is CASSLRGAMFYEQYF. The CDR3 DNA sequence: TGTGCCAGCAGTTTAAGGGGGGCGATGTTCTACGAGCAGTACTTC.

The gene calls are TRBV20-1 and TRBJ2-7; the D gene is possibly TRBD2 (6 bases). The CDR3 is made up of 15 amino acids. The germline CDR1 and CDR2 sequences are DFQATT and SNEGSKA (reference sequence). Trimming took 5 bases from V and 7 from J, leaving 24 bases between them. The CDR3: CSAPPSTGGRNEQYF. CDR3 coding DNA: TGCAGTGCTCCCCCTTCTACCGGGGGAAGGAATGAGCAGTACTTC.

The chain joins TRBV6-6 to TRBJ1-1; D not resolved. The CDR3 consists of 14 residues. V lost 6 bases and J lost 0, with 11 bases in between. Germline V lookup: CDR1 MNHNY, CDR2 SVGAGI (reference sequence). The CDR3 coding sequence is TGTGCCAGCAGCCCGACGGCCGTGAACACTGAAGCTTTCTTT. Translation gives CASSPTAVNTEAFF.

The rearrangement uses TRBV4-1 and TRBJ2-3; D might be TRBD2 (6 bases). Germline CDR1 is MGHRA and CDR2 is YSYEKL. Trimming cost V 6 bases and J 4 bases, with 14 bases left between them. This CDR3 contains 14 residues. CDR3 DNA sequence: TGCGCCAGCAGAGATTGGGAGGCGGCAGATACGCAGTATTTT. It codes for CASRDWEAADTQYF.

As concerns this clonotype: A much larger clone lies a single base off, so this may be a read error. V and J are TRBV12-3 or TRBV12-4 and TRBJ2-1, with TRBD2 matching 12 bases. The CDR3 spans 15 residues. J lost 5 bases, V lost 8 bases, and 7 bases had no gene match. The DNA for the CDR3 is TGTGCCAGCGGTCAAACTAGCGGGGGGCACAATGAGCAGTTCTTC. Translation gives CASGQTSGGHNEQFF.

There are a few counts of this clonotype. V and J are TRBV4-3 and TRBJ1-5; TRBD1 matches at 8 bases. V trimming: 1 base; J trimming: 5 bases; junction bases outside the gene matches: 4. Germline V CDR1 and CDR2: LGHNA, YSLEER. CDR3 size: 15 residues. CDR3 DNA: TGCGCCAGCAGCCAAGTTAACAGGGGGGATCAGCCCCAGCATTTT. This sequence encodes CASSQVNRGDQPQHF.

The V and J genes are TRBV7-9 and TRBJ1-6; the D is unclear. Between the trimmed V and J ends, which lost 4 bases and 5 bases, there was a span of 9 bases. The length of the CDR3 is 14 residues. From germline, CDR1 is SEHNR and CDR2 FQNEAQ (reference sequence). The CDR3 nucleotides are TGTGCCAGCAGCTCAACAAGAAATAATTCACCCCTCCACTTT. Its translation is CASSSTRNNSPLHF.

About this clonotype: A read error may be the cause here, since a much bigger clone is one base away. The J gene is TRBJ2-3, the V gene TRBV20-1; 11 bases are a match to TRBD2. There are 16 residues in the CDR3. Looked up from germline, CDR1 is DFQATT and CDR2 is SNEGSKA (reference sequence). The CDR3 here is CSASGLAGGGTNTQYF. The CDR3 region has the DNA TGCAGTGCTAGCGGTCTAGCGGGGGGTGGCACAAATACGCAGTATTTT.

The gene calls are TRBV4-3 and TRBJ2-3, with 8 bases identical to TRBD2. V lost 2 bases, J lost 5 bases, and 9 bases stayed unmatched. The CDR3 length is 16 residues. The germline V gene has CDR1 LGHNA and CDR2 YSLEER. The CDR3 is CASSQFIGSGEDTQYF. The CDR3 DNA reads TGCGCCAGCAGCCAATTCATAGGTAGCGGGGAAGATACGCAGTATTTT.

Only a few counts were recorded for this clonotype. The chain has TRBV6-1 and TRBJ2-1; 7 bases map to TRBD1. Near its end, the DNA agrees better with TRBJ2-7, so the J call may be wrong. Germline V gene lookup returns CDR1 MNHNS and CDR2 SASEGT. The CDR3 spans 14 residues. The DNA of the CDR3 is TGTGCCAGCAGGTCAGGGGGAACCTACAATGAGCAGTACTTC. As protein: CASRSGGTYNEQYF.

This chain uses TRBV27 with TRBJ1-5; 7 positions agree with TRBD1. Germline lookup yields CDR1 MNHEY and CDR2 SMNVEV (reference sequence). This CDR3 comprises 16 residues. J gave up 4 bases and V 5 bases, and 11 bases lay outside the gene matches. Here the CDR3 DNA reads TGTGCCAGCAGTCCCTTGACAGGGAAAATGAATCAGCCCCAGCATTTT. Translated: CASSPLTGKMNQPQHF.

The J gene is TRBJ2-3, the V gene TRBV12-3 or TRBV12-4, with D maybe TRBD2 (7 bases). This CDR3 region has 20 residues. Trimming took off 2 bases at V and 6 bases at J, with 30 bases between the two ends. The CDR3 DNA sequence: TGTGCCAGCAGTTTACGGACGGAGGGGGGGATAATCACAGTTGTGGATACGCAGTATTTT. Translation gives CASSLRTEGGIITVVDTQYF.

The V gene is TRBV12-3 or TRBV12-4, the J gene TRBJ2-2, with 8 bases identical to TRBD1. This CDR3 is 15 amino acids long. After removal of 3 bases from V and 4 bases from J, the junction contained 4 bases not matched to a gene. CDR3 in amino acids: CASSFRRGLTGELFF. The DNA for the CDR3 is TGTGCCAGCAGTTTCCGCAGGGGGCTCACCGGGGAGCTGTTTTTT.

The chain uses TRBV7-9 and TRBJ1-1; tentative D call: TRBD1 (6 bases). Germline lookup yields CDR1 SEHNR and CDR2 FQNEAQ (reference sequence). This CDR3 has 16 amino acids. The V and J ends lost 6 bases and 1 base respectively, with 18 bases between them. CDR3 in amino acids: CASSSRARGANTEAFF. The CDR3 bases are TGTGCCAGCAGTTCTCGAGCGAGGGGGGCGAACACTGAAGCTTTCTTT.

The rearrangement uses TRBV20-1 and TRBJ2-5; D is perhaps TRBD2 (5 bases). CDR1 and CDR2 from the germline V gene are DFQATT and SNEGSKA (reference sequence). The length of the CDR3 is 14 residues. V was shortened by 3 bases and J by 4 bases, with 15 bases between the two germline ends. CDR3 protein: CSARIVAGRETQYF. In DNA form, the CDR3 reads TGCAGTGCTAGGATAGTCGCGGGTAGAGAGACCCAGTACTTC.

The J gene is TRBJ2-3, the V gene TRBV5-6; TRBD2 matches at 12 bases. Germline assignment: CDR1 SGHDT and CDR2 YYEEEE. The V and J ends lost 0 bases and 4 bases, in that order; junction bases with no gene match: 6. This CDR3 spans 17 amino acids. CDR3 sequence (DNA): TGTGCCAGCAGCTTGGGGGCTAGCGGGGGGGCCCCAGATACGCAGTATTTT. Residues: CASSLGASGGAPDTQYF.

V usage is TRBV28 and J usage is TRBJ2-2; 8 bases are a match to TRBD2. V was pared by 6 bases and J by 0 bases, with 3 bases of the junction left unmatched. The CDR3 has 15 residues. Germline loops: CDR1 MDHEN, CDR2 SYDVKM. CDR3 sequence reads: CASSSTSANTGELFF. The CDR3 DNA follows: TGTGCCAGCAGCTCGACTAGCGCGAACACCGGGGAGCTGTTTTTT.

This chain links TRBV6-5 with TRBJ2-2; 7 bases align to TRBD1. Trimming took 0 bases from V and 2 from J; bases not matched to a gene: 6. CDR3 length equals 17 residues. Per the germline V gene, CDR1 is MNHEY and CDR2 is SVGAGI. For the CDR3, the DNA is TGTGCCAGCAGTTACTCGCCCGGGACAGCTAACACCGGGGAGCTGTTTTTT. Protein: CASSYSPGTANTGELFF.

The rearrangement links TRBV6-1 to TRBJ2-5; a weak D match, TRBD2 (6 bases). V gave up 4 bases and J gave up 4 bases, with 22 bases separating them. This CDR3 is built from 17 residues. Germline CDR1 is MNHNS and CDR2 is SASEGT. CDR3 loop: CASSAFLREALAETQYF. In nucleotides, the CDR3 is TGTGCCAGCAGTGCATTTCTGAGGGAGGCCCTAGCAGAGACCCAGTACTTC.

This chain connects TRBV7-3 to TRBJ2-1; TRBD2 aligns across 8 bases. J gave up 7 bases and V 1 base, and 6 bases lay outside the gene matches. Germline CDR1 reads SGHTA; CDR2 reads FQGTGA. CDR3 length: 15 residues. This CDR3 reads CASSLRSGTRNEQFF. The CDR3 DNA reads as TGTGCCAGCAGCTTAAGATCCGGGACTAGGAATGAGCAGTTCTTC.

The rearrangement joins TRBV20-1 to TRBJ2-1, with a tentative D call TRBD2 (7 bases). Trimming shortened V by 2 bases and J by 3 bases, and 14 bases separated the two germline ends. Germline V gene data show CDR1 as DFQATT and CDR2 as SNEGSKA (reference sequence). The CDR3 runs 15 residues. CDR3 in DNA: TGCAGTGCTAGACGGGGCGGGGGCCTCTACAATGAGCAGTTCTTC. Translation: CSARRGGGLYNEQFF.